The 6 T cell receptor beta chains below come from one sample, sequenced in a study of T cells in Graves' hyperthyroidism and ophthalmopathy. Template material for amplifying TCR beta CDR3 regions consisted of RNA transcripts. A set of HTBI primers served as the primers for a first-round RT-PCR of the TCR CDR3. TCRdb independently ran MiXCR on the multiplex PCR reads; one entry per CDR3 protein. This sample has about 290,000 distinct CDR3 sequences; roughly an eighth occur once, and the top ten carry 7% to 9.5%. What was sequenced was blood. These receptors came from a woman aged 40-49 years with Graves' hyperthyroidism.

This sequence joins TRBV28 and TRBJ2-3; no clear D gene. With 5 bases removed from V and 6 bases from J, the gap between germline ends came to 18 bases. The CDR3 totals 15 residues. Per the germline V gene, CDR1 is MDHEN and CDR2 is SYDVKM. CDR3 DNA sequence: TGTGCCAGCAGTCAACTACCTCCCCCTAGGGATACGCAGTATTTT. Translating gives CASSQLPPPRDTQYF. The whole variable domain, filled in from reference TRBV28 and TRBJ2-3, reads DVKVTQSSRYLVKRTGEKVFLECVQDMDHENMFWYRQDPGLGLRLIYFSYDVKMKEKGDIPEGYSVSREKKERFSLILESASTNQTSMYLCASSQLPPPRDTQYFGPGTRLTVL.

This clonotype was seen only a few times. Written as DNA, the CDR3 is TGTGCCAGCAGTGAAATAGGGGGCCCCTCGGAGGAAAAACTGTTTTTT. Protein product: CASSEIGGPSEEKLFF. V is TRBV2 and J is TRBJ1-4; 7 positions match TRBD1. Germline loops: CDR1 SNHLY, CDR2 FYNNEI. This CDR3 spans 16 amino acids. The junction had 11 bases not matched to a gene; V was cut back by 2 bases and J by 8 bases.

This clonotype has more than one count but fewer than ten. CDR3 nucleotide sequence: TGTGCCAGCAGCTTTGAAGGGGGGACTGGAAACACCATATATTTT. Translation: CASSFEGGTGNTIYF. The rearrangement uses TRBV5-8 and TRBJ1-3, with a possible D match to TRBD1 (6 bases). CDR1 is SGHTS and CDR2 is YDEGEE in the germline V gene. V was clipped by 2 bases and J by 2 bases, with 11 bases between them. This CDR3 region has 15 residues.

This clonotype appeared many times. This CDR3 reads CASSDDRYHEKLFF. CDR3 nucleotides: TGTGCCAGCAGCGACGACAGGTATCACGAAAAACTGTTTTTT. The V gene is TRBV2, the J gene TRBJ1-4, with D tentatively TRBD1 (6 bases). In germline, CDR1 is SNHLY, CDR2 FYNNEI. There are 14 residues in the CDR3. The ends were cut back, 6 bases at V and 8 bases at J, with 16 bases in the middle.

This clonotype was picked up many times. The V gene is TRBV6-1, the J gene TRBJ2-7, with 7 bases lining up with TRBD2. V gave up 2 bases and J gave up 0 bases; unmatched junction bases: 4. Germline CDR1 reads MNHNS; CDR2 reads SASEGT. The CDR3 is 15 residues long. The CDR3 sequence: CASSELADSSYEQYF. The CDR3 region has the DNA TGTGCCAGCAGTGAACTAGCGGATAGCTCCTACGAGCAGTACTTC.

This clonotype was recorded at least ten times. The V gene is TRBV12-3 or TRBV12-4, the J gene TRBJ2-7, with D possibly being TRBD2 (7 bases). The length of the CDR3 is 13 residues. The ends were cut back, 8 bases at V and 4 bases at J, with 15 bases in the middle. The CDR3 DNA reads TGTGCCAGCTGTTGGCGGGGGCGTTACGAGCAGTACTTC. Its translation is CASCWRGRYEQYF.